This T cell receptor (beta chain) is drawn from a study of cytomegalovirus exposure and HLA in healthy donors. This clone was observed a handful of times. Trimming left V 6 bases short and J 1 base short, with 6 bases between. The CDR3 covers 13 residues. Germline CDR1 SGHNT, CDR2 YENEEA. Both 60 Vbeta primers and 13 Jbeta primers went into the PCR. Generated by immunoSEQ multiplex PCR, the TCRdb table keeps only in-frame clones and is missing some. There are some 170,000 clones in the sample; around 81% occur only once, and less than 15% lies in the top ten. The clonotype originates from a woman aged 50 to 60 in good health and CMV-seronegative. Sequencing was performed on PBMCs. The chain carries TRBV11-3 and TRBJ2-2; the D is unclear. CDR3 protein: CASSNKNTGELFF. The CDR3 DNA is TGTGCCAGCAGTAACAAGAACACCGGGGAGCTGTTTTTT.